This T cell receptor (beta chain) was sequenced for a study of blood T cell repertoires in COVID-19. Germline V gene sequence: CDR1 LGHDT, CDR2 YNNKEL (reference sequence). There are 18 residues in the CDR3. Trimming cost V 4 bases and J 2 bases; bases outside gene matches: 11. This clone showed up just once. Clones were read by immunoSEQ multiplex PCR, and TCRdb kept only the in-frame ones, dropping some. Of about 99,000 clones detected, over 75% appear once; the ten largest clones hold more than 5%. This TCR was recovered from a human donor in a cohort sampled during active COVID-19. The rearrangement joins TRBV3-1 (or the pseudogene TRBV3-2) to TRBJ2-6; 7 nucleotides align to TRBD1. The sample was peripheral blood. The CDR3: CASSPSRDSVTGANVLTF. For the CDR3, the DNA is TGTGCCAGCAGCCCATCCCGGGACAGTGTAACTGGGGCCAACGTCCTGACTTTC.